A selection of T cell receptor beta chains follows, all from one sample in a study of OX40 agonist ivuxolimab in advanced cancers. The data were produced by immunoSEQ multiplex PCR, yet TCRdb's version contains in-frame clones alone and is incomplete. This repertoire shows about 75,000 clones, roughly 90% found once; its top ten account for 0.3% to 0.4%. This specimen consisted of CD4+ or CD8+ T cells sorted from blood, obtained in a trial of the OX40 agonist ivuxolimab. The source is an adult with an advanced solid tumor such as melanoma, head and neck, liver or kidney cancer. Both conserved end residues are part of each CDR3. A D gene is named only where the DNA matches it firmly. Size is omitted from some rows. Given values are once, few, many or a class for expanded clones.

CDR3nt | CDR3aa | abundance | j_gene | v_gene | d_gene
TGTGCCAGTAGTATTGGCCTTAACTATGGCTACACCTTC | CASSIGLNYGYTF | NA | TRBJ1-2 | TRBV19 | NA
TGTGCCAGTAGTTCCAACTCTGGGGCCAACGTCCTGACTTTC | CASSSNSGANVLTF | NA | TRBJ2-6 | TRBV19 | NA
TGTGCCAGCAGTGCAGCGGGAGGGCCGGAGACCCAGTACTTC | CASSAAGGPETQYF | NA | TRBJ2-5 | TRBV7-7 | TRBD2
TGTGCCAGCAGCTCCTACAGGGTAGCCCACAATGAGCAGTTCTTC | CASSSYRVAHNEQFF | once | TRBJ2-1 | TRBV5-8 | NA
TGTGCCAGTAGTAGGTTGAGGTGGGACAGGGATGGGATGTCCTATAATTCACCCCTCCACTTT | CASSRLRWDRDGMSYNSPLHF | NA | TRBJ1-6 | TRBV19 | TRBD1
TGTGCCAGCAGTCCGAGGTTGGGGGGCAAAAACATTCAGTACTTC | CASSPRLGGKNIQYF | NA | TRBJ2-4 | TRBV6-6 | NA
TGTGCCAGCAGCCCACTAGCGGGAGCAACCTACAATGAGCAGTTCTTC | CASSPLAGATYNEQFF | NA | TRBJ2-1 | TRBV7-2 | TRBD2
TGTGCCAGCAGCTTAGGCAGGAACACCGGGGAGCTGTTTTTT | CASSLGRNTGELFF | once | TRBJ2-2 | TRBV7-3 | NA
TGTGCCAGCAGTTGGACAGGGTTTACCTACGAGCAGTACTTC | CASSWTGFTYEQYF | NA | TRBJ2-7 | TRBV7-2 | TRBD1
TGCGCCAGCAGCTTGACAGGGTACCAAGAGACCCAGTACTTC | CASSLTGYQETQYF | NA | TRBJ2-5 | TRBV5-1 | NA
TGTGCCAGCAGTGGACTGTCAGATACGCAGTATTTT | CASSGLSDTQYF | NA | TRBJ2-3 | TRBV6-1 | NA
TGTGCCAGCACCGAAGATGCGGGACAGGATTCAGGCGAGCAGTACTTC | CASTEDAGQDSGEQYF | NA | TRBJ2-7 | TRBV9 | TRBD1
TGTGCCAGCAGAACAGACATGAACACTGAAGCTTTCTTT | CASRTDMNTEAFF | NA | TRBJ1-1 | TRBV6-1 | NA
TGTGCCAGCAGCCCAGGGAACAGCTACAATCAGCCCCAGCATTTT | CASSPGNSYNQPQHF | NA | TRBJ1-5 | TRBV7-2 | NA
TGTGCCAGCTGTAGCGGGGGGGACCTAGTTACCCAGTACTTC | CASCSGGDLVTQYF | NA | TRBJ2-5 | TRBV6-5 | TRBD2
TGTGCCTGGAGTGCCTTGGGGGGCAGCAATCAGCCCCAGCATTTT | CAWSALGGSNQPQHF | once | TRBJ1-5 | TRBV30 | NA
TGTGCCAGCAGCCAACAGGGGACGGAGCCCCAGCATTTT | CASSQQGTEPQHF | once | TRBJ1-5 | TRBV14 | NA
TGTGCCAGTAGTCTGCAGACAGTCTCCTACAATGAGCAGTTCTTC | CASSLQTVSYNEQFF | NA | TRBJ2-1 | TRBV19 | NA
TGTGCCAGCAGCTTTCAGGGGGCCAGTGACTATGGCTACACCTTC | CASSFQGASDYGYTF | NA | TRBJ1-2 | TRBV7-2 | TRBD1
TGTGCCAGCAGCGAACTCGGGACAGGGGATCAGCCCCAGCATTTT | CASSELGTGDQPQHF | NA | TRBJ1-5 | TRBV7-9 | TRBD1
TGCAGCGCGGGACAGGGGGTAAACACCATATATTTT | CSAGQGVNTIYF | NA | TRBJ1-3 | TRBV29-1 | TRBD1
TGCGCCAGCAGCCAAGTGCCGAGCTCCTACGAGCAGTACTTC | CASSQVPSSYEQYF | NA | TRBJ2-7 | TRBV4-1 | NA
TGTGCCAGCAGCTCCCCCGTCGGCACAGATACGCAGTATTTT | CASSSPVGTDTQYF | NA | TRBJ2-3 | TRBV7-2 | NA
TGCGCCAGCAGCCCCCCCGGAGGGGTAGGAGAGACCCAGTACTTC | CASSPPGGVGETQYF | NA | TRBJ2-5 | TRBV5-1 | NA
TGTGCCAGCAGCCCGCGGGGGGGCTCTGGAAACACCATATATTTT | CASSPRGGSGNTIYF | NA | TRBJ1-3 | TRBV11-2 | NA
TGTGCCAGCAGCTTAAACGGACAGGGGGCCTACAATGAGCAGTTCTTC | CASSLNGQGAYNEQFF | NA | TRBJ2-1 | TRBV7-3 | TRBD1
TGTGCCAGCAGCTTGAGGGACATCGAATACGAGCAGTTCTTC | CASSLRDIEYEQFF | NA | TRBJ2-1 | TRBV5-4 | NA
TGTGCCTGGAGTCTGGACCAAGAGACCCAGTACTTC | CAWSLDQETQYF | NA | TRBJ2-5 | TRBV30 | NA
TGCGCCAGCAGCTTGGTTCTAGAGGGGAGCTCCTACGAGCAGTACTTC | CASSLVLEGSSYEQYF | NA | TRBJ2-7 | TRBV5-1 | NA
TGTGCCAGCAGCTCGGGGACTAGCGGGCAACCAGGGTACACAGATACGCAGTATTTT | CASSSGTSGQPGYTDTQYF | once | TRBJ2-3 | TRBV13 | TRBD2
TGTGCCACCAGCAGGGGACAGCAAGAGACCCAGTACTTC | CATSRGQQETQYF | few | TRBJ2-5 | TRBV15 | TRBD1
TGCAGCGTTGGGACAGATACCTTCACCGGGGAGCTGTTTTTT | CSVGTDTFTGELFF | NA | TRBJ2-2 | TRBV29-1 | NA
TGTGCCAGCAGCTCTGTTGCGACGAGCACAGATACGCAGTATTTT | CASSSVATSTDTQYF | NA | TRBJ2-3 | TRBV9 | NA
TGTGCCAGCAGTAAAGAGGGGAATCCCTCCTACGAGCAGTACTTC | CASSKEGNPSYEQYF | NA | TRBJ2-7 | TRBV7-3 | NA
TGTGCCAGTAAGGGGAACTCCTACAATGAGCAGTTCTTC | CASKGNSYNEQFF | NA | TRBJ2-1 | TRBV19 | NA
TGCGCCAGCAGCGAGGGCCCACAAAATGAAAAACTGTTTTTT | CASSEGPQNEKLFF | NA | TRBJ1-4 | TRBV5-1 | NA
TGTGCCAGCAGCCTTACTAGCGGGAGCCGCGAGCAGTACTTC | CASSLTSGSREQYF | NA | TRBJ2-7 | TRBV6-1 | TRBD2
TGTGCCACCAGCCCCAGGGGCAGCCATTACGAGCAGTACTTC | CATSPRGSHYEQYF | NA | TRBJ2-7 | TRBV15 | NA
TGTGCCAGCAGCTTAGCTAAGGCATACGAGCAGTACTTC | CASSLAKAYEQYF | NA | TRBJ2-7 | TRBV7-2 | NA
TGTGCCAGCAGCTCGGGACTAGCGGCCACCGGGGAGCTGTTTTTT | CASSSGLAATGELFF | NA | TRBJ2-2 | TRBV7-2 | TRBD2
TGTGCCAGCTCACCACCGGGACAGTCTAATGAAAAACTGTTTTTT | CASSPPGQSNEKLFF | NA | TRBJ1-4 | TRBV18 | TRBD1
TGTGCCAGCAGTTATGGCGGGAACACCGGGGAGCTGTTTTTT | CASSYGGNTGELFF | NA | TRBJ2-2 | TRBV6-5 | NA
TGTGCCAGCAGCTTAGGTCCAGGGCAAACAGAAAAACTGTTTTTT | CASSLGPGQTEKLFF | NA | TRBJ1-4 | TRBV7-2 | NA
TGCGCCAGCAGCGGGGGACTAGCGGATTCGAACACCGGGGAGCTGTTTTTT | CASSGGLADSNTGELFF | few | TRBJ2-2 | TRBV5-1 | TRBD2
TGTGCCAGCAGCCGACGCGCTAGCTCCTATAATTCACCCCTCCACTTT | CASSRRASSYNSPLHF | NA | TRBJ1-6 | TRBV7-2 | NA
TGTGCCAGCAGTGACTTTCCAGGGCTCAATGGCTACACCTTC | CASSDFPGLNGYTF | NA | TRBJ1-2 | TRBV2 | NA
TGTGCCAGCAGCTCCTGGTCCTCCGCGGAGACCCAGTACTTC | CASSSWSSAETQYF | NA | TRBJ2-5 | TRBV5-4 | NA
TGTGCCAGCAGTTACCGACAGGGGGGCAATCAGCCCCAGCATTTT | CASSYRQGGNQPQHF | NA | TRBJ1-5 | TRBV6-6 | TRBD1
TGTGCCAGCAGCTTGGATCCCGGGGAGCTGTTTTTT | CASSLDPGELFF | NA | TRBJ2-2 | TRBV5-4 | NA
TGTGCCAGCAGTTCGAAGGGACTAGCGCTGAGAGAGCAGTACTTC | CASSSKGLALREQYF | NA | TRBJ2-7 | TRBV6-5 | TRBD2
TGCGCCAGCAGCTCGACAGGGGGCTCGGCGCGGGAGACCTACAATGAGCAGTTCTTC | CASSSTGGSARETYNEQFF | NA | TRBJ2-1 | TRBV5-1 | TRBD1
TGTGCCAGCAGCCCCCAGGGGGCTCTAACTAATGAAAAACTGTTTTTT | CASSPQGALTNEKLFF | NA | TRBJ1-4 | TRBV7-2 | TRBD1
TGTGCCAGCAGCTTAGACCCCGTTTGGCGCGGCACCGGGGAGCTGTTTTTT | CASSLDPVWRGTGELFF | NA | TRBJ2-2 | TRBV11-2 | NA
TGTGCCAGCAGCCCCCGGGTTGGGGAGAATGAGCAGTTCTTC | CASSPRVGENEQFF | NA | TRBJ2-1 | TRBV7-2 | NA
TGCGCCAGCAGCTCAGGGGCTACTGCGTCAGATACGCAGTATTTT | CASSSGATASDTQYF | NA | TRBJ2-3 | TRBV5-1 | NA
TGTGCCAGCAGCCCTAACGCTGAGACCCAGTACTTC | CASSPNAETQYF | NA | TRBJ2-5 | TRBV5-5 | NA
TGCGCCAGCAGCTTGGCCGGGGCAGGAGCAGATACGCAGTATTTT | CASSLAGAGADTQYF | NA | TRBJ2-3 | TRBV5-1 | NA